The 6 T cell receptor beta chains below all came from one sample that was sequenced in a study of beta chain features in type 1 diabetes. Study-level results: When Type 1 diabetes patients were examined, their TCRB CDR3s proved moderately but significantly shorter in all four CD4+ subsets.

Investigators reverse transcribed all isolated RNA, so they sequenced expressed TCRB transcripts. The method was immunoSEQ multiplex PCR; TCRdb's version includes in-frame clones alone and lacks a portion of them. The repertoire holds tens of thousands of clones, with approximately 68% as singletons. The antigens of these receptors remain unknown. The sequenced sample was Tregs from blood. The receptors originated from a woman aged 18-30 years with type 1 diabetes.

This chain uses TRBV7-9 with TRBJ2-3; D is unresolved. V lost 10 bases to trimming and J lost 0 bases, with 11 bases between them. The CDR3 totals 13 residues. Germline assignment: CDR1 SEHNR and CDR2 FQNEAQ (reference sequence). The CDR3 here is CATNRVSTDTQYF. Written as DNA, the CDR3 is TGTGCCACCAACCGGGTTAGCACAGATACGCAGTATTTT.

In its sample, this clone was seen once. The V gene is TRBV5-1, the J gene TRBJ2-1; TRBD2 agrees at 12 bases. Germline V gene sequence: CDR1 SGHRS, CDR2 YFSETQ. This CDR3 region has 15 residues. Trimming cost V 6 bases and J 5 bases; bases outside gene matches: 6. CDR3 loop: CASIPGLAGDNEQFF. CDR3 DNA sequence: TGCGCCAGCATCCCGGGACTAGCGGGCGACAATGAGCAGTTCTTC.

In nucleotides, the CDR3 is TGTGCCAGCAGTCGTCCCCAGGTTAGCGGGAGTAAGTACTTC. This gives the protein CASSRPQVSGSKYF. The J gene is TRBJ2-4, the V gene TRBV28; 9 nucleotides align to TRBD2. Germline V gives CDR1 MDHEN, CDR2 SYDVKM. The CDR3 totals 14 residues. V shed 5 bases, J shed 14 bases, and the junction held 13 bases outside the gene matches.

The chain joins TRBV7-2 to TRBJ2-1, with D perhaps matching TRBD1 (5 bases). V lost 1 base and J 12 bases, leaving 10 bases between the germline ends. The germline gives CDR1 SGHTA, CDR2 FQGNSA. This CDR3 region has 12 residues. The CDR3 reads CASSLDVQGQFF. The DNA of the CDR3 is TGTGCCAGCAGCTTAGACGTGCAGGGGCAGTTCTTC.

This chain uses TRBV6-1 with TRBJ2-7; TRBD2 matches 11 bases. Germline trimming cut 6 bases from V and 3 bases from J; bases unmatched to any gene: 7. Germline CDR1 and CDR2: MNHNS and SASEGT. The CDR3 length is 15 residues. The CDR3 loop reads CASSPSGGIDYEQYF. In DNA form, the CDR3 reads TGTGCCAGCAGCCCTAGCGGGGGGATCGACTACGAGCAGTACTTC.

Here the CDR3 reads CASSLPAGGQNEQFF. The CDR3, as DNA: TGTGCCAGCAGTCTTCCAGCGGGAGGGCAAAATGAGCAGTTCTTC. V usage is TRBV28 and J usage is TRBJ2-1, with TRBD2 matching over 10 bases. The CDR3 covers 15 residues. Unmatched junction bases numbered 8, after V lost 5 bases and J lost 7 bases. Germline values: CDR1 MDHEN, CDR2 SYDVKM.